These T cell receptor beta chains were read from a single sample in a study of OX40 agonist ivuxolimab in advanced cancers. The protocol was immunoSEQ multiplex PCR, while the TCRdb copy is restricted to in-frame clones and leaves out a portion. Of almost 70,000 clones listed, 90% are singletons. The material was CD4+ or CD8+ T cells sorted from blood, obtained in a trial of the OX40 agonist ivuxolimab. The source of these receptors is an adult with an advanced solid tumor such as melanoma, head and neck, liver or kidney cancer. Both conserved end residues are part of each CDR3. Fields, in order: CDR3 DNA, CDR3 protein, clone size, J gene, D gene, V gene. D genes are given only for firm matches. Only part of the rows carry a size: once, few, many, or a class if the clone is expanded.

cdr3_nt: TGTGCCAGCAGCTTAGCGGTGACACCGAGCAATGAGCAGTTCTTC; cdr3_aa: CASSLAVTPSNEQFF; clone_size: .; j_call: TRBJ2-1; d_call: .; v_call: TRBV7-9
cdr3_nt: TGTGCCACCAGCAGGGAGTCTTTCTACAATGAGCAGTTCTTC; cdr3_aa: CATSRESFYNEQFF; clone_size: .; j_call: TRBJ2-1; d_call: .; v_call: TRBV15
cdr3_nt: TGTGCCAGCAGTCTCGGGACAATATCTAACTATGGCTACACCTTC; cdr3_aa: CASSLGTISNYGYTF; clone_size: few; j_call: TRBJ1-2; d_call: .; v_call: TRBV28
cdr3_nt: TGTGCCACCAGTATGGGACAGGACTACGAGCAGTACTTC; cdr3_aa: CATSMGQDYEQYF; clone_size: .; j_call: TRBJ2-7; d_call: TRBD1; v_call: TRBV15
cdr3_nt: TGTGCCACCAGCAACCCGAGGAGGACAGTAAGTCAGCCCCAGCATTTT; cdr3_aa: CATSNPRRTVSQPQHF; clone_size: few; j_call: TRBJ1-5; d_call: .; v_call: TRBV15
cdr3_nt: TGTGCCAGCAGCCCGGCTAGCGGGAGATTGGGGGTTACACATGAGCAGTTCTTC; cdr3_aa: CASSPASGRLGVTHEQFF; clone_size: few; j_call: TRBJ2-1; d_call: TRBD2; v_call: TRBV27
cdr3_nt: TGTGCCAGCAGCGTAGATGGGAGCTCCTACGAGCAGTACTTC; cdr3_aa: CASSVDGSSYEQYF; clone_size: .; j_call: TRBJ2-7; d_call: .; v_call: TRBV9
cdr3_nt: TGTGCCAGCAGCGTAGGGACTAGCTACGAGACCCAGTACTTC; cdr3_aa: CASSVGTSYETQYF; clone_size: .; j_call: TRBJ2-5; d_call: TRBD2; v_call: TRBV9
cdr3_nt: TGTGCCAGCTCACCTCTCGGGACTAGCGGGTTTAATGAGCAGTTCTTC; cdr3_aa: CASSPLGTSGFNEQFF; clone_size: .; j_call: TRBJ2-1; d_call: TRBD2; v_call: TRBV18
cdr3_nt: TGTGCCAGCAGCTTATACGGGAACACCGGGGAGCTGTTTTTT; cdr3_aa: CASSLYGNTGELFF; clone_size: .; j_call: TRBJ2-2; d_call: .; v_call: TRBV7-2
cdr3_nt: TGCGCCAGCAGCCGGAATCTCGATAGCAATCAGCCCCAGCATTTT; cdr3_aa: CASSRNLDSNQPQHF; clone_size: few; j_call: TRBJ1-5; d_call: .; v_call: TRBV4-3
cdr3_nt: TGCGCCAGCAGCAACACCGGGACTAGCGGATACAATGAGCAGTTCTTC; cdr3_aa: CASSNTGTSGYNEQFF; clone_size: .; j_call: TRBJ2-1; d_call: TRBD2; v_call: TRBV5-1
cdr3_nt: TGTGCCTGGGGGACAGTTAATGAAAAACTGTTTTTT; cdr3_aa: CAWGTVNEKLFF; clone_size: once; j_call: TRBJ1-4; d_call: TRBD1; v_call: TRBV30
cdr3_nt: TGTGCCAGCAGTCTCGGACTAGGAGCGAGCTCCTACAATGAGCAGTTCTTC; cdr3_aa: CASSLGLGASSYNEQFF; clone_size: .; j_call: TRBJ2-1; d_call: TRBD2; v_call: TRBV28
cdr3_nt: TGTGCCAGCGGGCGGCCACCAGGGACCCAGTACTTC; cdr3_aa: CASGRPPGTQYF; clone_size: .; j_call: TRBJ2-5; d_call: .; v_call: TRBV28
cdr3_nt: TGTGCCAGCAGTTACCGGACAGGAGAAAAACTGTTTTTT; cdr3_aa: CASSYRTGEKLFF; clone_size: .; j_call: TRBJ1-4; d_call: TRBD1; v_call: TRBV27
cdr3_nt: TGCGCCAGCAGCTTTAGCCTGACTAGCGGGACTGGGGCCAACGTCCTGACTTTC; cdr3_aa: CASSFSLTSGTGANVLTF; clone_size: .; j_call: TRBJ2-6; d_call: TRBD2; v_call: TRBV5-1
cdr3_nt: TGTGCCAGCAGTCTCCCCTCTAGCGGGAGACATGAGCAGTACTTC; cdr3_aa: CASSLPSSGRHEQYF; clone_size: .; j_call: TRBJ2-7; d_call: TRBD2; v_call: TRBV28
cdr3_nt: TGTGCCAGCAGCCCCCCGACAGGGAGGAGGTCCAATGAGCAGTTCTTC; cdr3_aa: CASSPPTGRRSNEQFF; clone_size: .; j_call: TRBJ2-1; d_call: .; v_call: TRBV28
cdr3_nt: TGTGCCAGCAGCGTAGCTACAGGTCGGGCTGAAGCTTTCTTT; cdr3_aa: CASSVATGRAEAFF; clone_size: .; j_call: TRBJ1-1; d_call: .; v_call: TRBV9
cdr3_nt: TGTGCCAGCAGTACTCTGACTAGCGGGAGTGGAAATGAGCAGTTCTTC; cdr3_aa: CASSTLTSGSGNEQFF; clone_size: .; j_call: TRBJ2-1; d_call: TRBD2; v_call: TRBV6-6
cdr3_nt: TGTGCTAGTGGTACACTTGCCCGTGCTTTCTTT; cdr3_aa: CASGTLARAFF; clone_size: .; j_call: TRBJ1-1; d_call: .; v_call: TRBV12-5
cdr3_nt: TGTGCCAGCAGCTACTTCGGGACTGTTAGAGCAGAGACCCAGTACTTC; cdr3_aa: CASSYFGTVRAETQYF; clone_size: once; j_call: TRBJ2-5; d_call: .; v_call: TRBV5-6
cdr3_nt: TGTGCCAGCAGCCAAGGAGGGCGGGAGAGGAATGAGCAGTTCTTC; cdr3_aa: CASSQGGRERNEQFF; clone_size: .; j_call: TRBJ2-1; d_call: TRBD2; v_call: TRBV4-2
cdr3_nt: TGCGCCAGCAGCCCACACACTAGCGGGAGCTCCTACAATGAGCAGTTCTTC; cdr3_aa: CASSPHTSGSSYNEQFF; clone_size: .; j_call: TRBJ2-1; d_call: TRBD2; v_call: TRBV4-3
cdr3_nt: TGTGCCAGCAGCGTAGGGGGGACCACTGAAGCTTTCTTT; cdr3_aa: CASSVGGTTEAFF; clone_size: .; j_call: TRBJ1-1; d_call: .; v_call: TRBV9
cdr3_nt: TGTGCCAGTAGTCCCCGGACAGACTCCTACGAGCAGTACTTC; cdr3_aa: CASSPRTDSYEQYF; clone_size: .; j_call: TRBJ2-7; d_call: .; v_call: TRBV19
cdr3_nt: TGTGCCAGCTCACCACTAGCGGGAGAGAGCACAGATACGCAGTATTTT; cdr3_aa: CASSPLAGESTDTQYF; clone_size: .; j_call: TRBJ2-3; d_call: TRBD2; v_call: TRBV18
cdr3_nt: TGTGCCAGCAGGACTACGTTCGGGGGGCGGGGTGGCTACACCTTC; cdr3_aa: CASRTTFGGRGGYTF; clone_size: .; j_call: TRBJ1-2; d_call: .; v_call: TRBV27
cdr3_nt: TGCGCCAGCAGCTTCGGACATAAAGGGGAGACCCAGTACTTC; cdr3_aa: CASSFGHKGETQYF; clone_size: .; j_call: TRBJ2-5; d_call: .; v_call: TRBV5-1
cdr3_nt: TGTGCCAGCAGTCTCGACAGAAGCAATCAGCCCCAGCATTTT; cdr3_aa: CASSLDRSNQPQHF; clone_size: once; j_call: TRBJ1-5; d_call: .; v_call: TRBV7-2
cdr3_nt: TGTGCCAGCAGCTTATTCGGGAGCGGGAGCCGCGGGGAGCAGTTCTTC; cdr3_aa: CASSLFGSGSRGEQFF; clone_size: .; j_call: TRBJ2-1; d_call: TRBD2; v_call: TRBV7-3
cdr3_nt: TGTGCCAGCAGTGGCCTTTCGTCGTGGAATTCGGGCTACACCTTC; cdr3_aa: CASSGLSSWNSGYTF; clone_size: .; j_call: TRBJ1-2; d_call: .; v_call: TRBV6-1
cdr3_nt: TGCGCCAGCAGCTTAAGCCCCAGGGACCCGAACACTGAAGCTTTCTTT; cdr3_aa: CASSLSPRDPNTEAFF; clone_size: .; j_call: TRBJ1-1; d_call: .; v_call: TRBV5-1
cdr3_nt: TGTGCCAGCAGCCGGGGACTAGCGGGAGGGCCGAGTACGCAGTATTTT; cdr3_aa: CASSRGLAGGPSTQYF; clone_size: .; j_call: TRBJ2-3; d_call: TRBD2; v_call: TRBV13
cdr3_nt: TGTGGAGTTCGGGGAGGGAAAAGCGAGACCCAGTACTTC; cdr3_aa: CGVRGGKSETQYF; clone_size: .; j_call: TRBJ2-5; d_call: TRBD2; v_call: TRBV28
cdr3_nt: TGTGCCAGCTCCCCGAGGGGCGAGCTCTACAATGAGCAGTTCTTC; cdr3_aa: CASSPRGELYNEQFF; clone_size: .; j_call: TRBJ2-1; d_call: .; v_call: TRBV28
cdr3_nt: TGTGCCAGCAGTGAGGGACTAGCGGGAGCAGATACGCAGTATTTT; cdr3_aa: CASSEGLAGADTQYF; clone_size: .; j_call: TRBJ2-3; d_call: TRBD2; v_call: TRBV6-4
cdr3_nt: TGTGCCAGCAGCTCCACCAGGGAGAATGAGCAGTTCTTC; cdr3_aa: CASSSTRENEQFF; clone_size: .; j_call: TRBJ2-1; d_call: .; v_call: TRBV7-3
cdr3_nt: TGTGCCAGCAGTTACGCCCGGGACAGCTCCTACGAGCAGTACTTC; cdr3_aa: CASSYARDSSYEQYF; clone_size: .; j_call: TRBJ2-7; d_call: TRBD1; v_call: TRBV6-5